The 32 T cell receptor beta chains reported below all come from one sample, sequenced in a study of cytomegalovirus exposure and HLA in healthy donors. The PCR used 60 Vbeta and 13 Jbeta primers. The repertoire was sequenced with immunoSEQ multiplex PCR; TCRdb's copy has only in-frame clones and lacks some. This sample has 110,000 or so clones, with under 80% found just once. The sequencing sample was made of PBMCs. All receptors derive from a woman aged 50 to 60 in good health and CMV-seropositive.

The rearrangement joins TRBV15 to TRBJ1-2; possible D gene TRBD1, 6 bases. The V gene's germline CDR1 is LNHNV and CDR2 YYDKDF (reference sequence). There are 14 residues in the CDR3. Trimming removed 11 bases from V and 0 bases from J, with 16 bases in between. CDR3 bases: TGTGCCGCATCCAGGGGCGTAGCTAACTATGGCTACACCTTC. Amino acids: CAASRGVANYGYTF.

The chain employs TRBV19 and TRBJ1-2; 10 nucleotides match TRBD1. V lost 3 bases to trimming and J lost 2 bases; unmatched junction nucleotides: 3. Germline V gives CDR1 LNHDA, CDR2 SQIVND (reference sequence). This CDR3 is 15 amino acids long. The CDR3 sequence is CASSMDRGTNYGYTF. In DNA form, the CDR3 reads TGTGCCAGTAGTATGGACAGGGGGACGAACTATGGCTACACCTTC.

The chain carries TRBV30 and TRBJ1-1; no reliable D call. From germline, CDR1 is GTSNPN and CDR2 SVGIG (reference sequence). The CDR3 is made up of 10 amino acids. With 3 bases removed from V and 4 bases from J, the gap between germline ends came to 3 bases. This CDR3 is CAWSGTEAFF. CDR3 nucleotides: TGTGCCTGGAGCGGCACTGAAGCTTTCTTT.

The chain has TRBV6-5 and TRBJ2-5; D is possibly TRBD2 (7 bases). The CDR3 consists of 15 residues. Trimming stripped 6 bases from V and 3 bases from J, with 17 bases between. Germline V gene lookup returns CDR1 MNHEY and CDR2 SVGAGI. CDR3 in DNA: TGTGCCAGCAGCAGAGACCCGGGGGGCGAAGAGACCCAGTACTTC. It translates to CASSRDPGGEETQYF.

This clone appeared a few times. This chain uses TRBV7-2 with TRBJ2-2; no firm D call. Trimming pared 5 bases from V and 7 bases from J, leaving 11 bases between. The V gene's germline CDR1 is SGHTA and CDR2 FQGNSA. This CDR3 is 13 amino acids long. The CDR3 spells CASSPLQFGELFF. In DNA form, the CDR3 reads TGTGCCAGCAGCCCACTTCAATTCGGGGAGCTGTTTTTT.

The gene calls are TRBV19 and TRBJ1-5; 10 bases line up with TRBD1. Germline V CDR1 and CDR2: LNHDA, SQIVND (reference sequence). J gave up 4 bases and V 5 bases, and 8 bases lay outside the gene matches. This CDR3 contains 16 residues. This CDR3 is CASSGQGGGQNQPQHF. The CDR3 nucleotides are TGTGCCAGTAGTGGACAGGGGGGAGGACAAAATCAGCCCCAGCATTTT.

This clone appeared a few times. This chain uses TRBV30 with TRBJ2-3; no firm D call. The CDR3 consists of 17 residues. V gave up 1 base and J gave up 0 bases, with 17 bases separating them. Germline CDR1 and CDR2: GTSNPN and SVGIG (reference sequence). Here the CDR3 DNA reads TGTGCCTGGAGTGGCCGTTTGCCGGAACAGAGCACAGATACGCAGTATTTT. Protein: CAWSGRLPEQSTDTQYF. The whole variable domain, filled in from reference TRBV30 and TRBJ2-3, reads SQTIHQWPATLVQPVGSPLSLECTVEGTSNPNLYWYRQAAGRGLQLLFYSVGIGQISSEVPQNLSASRPQDRQFILSSKKLLLSDSGFYLCAWSGRLPEQSTDTQYFGPGTRLTVL.

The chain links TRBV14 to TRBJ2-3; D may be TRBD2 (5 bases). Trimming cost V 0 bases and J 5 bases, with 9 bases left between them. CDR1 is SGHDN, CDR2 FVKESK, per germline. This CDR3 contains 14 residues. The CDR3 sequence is CASSQEREQDTQYF. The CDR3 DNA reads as TGTGCCAGCAGCCAAGAGAGGGAGCAAGATACGCAGTATTTT. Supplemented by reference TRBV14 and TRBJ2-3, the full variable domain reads EAGVTQFPSHSVIEKGQTVTLRCDPISGHDNLYWYRRVMGKEIKFLLHFVKESKQDESGMPNNRFLAERTGGTYSTLKVQPAELEDSGVYFCASSQEREQDTQYFGPGTRLTVL.

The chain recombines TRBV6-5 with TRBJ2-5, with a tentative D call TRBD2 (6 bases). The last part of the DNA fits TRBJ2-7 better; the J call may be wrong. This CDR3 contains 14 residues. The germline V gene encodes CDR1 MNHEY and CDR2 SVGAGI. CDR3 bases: TGTGCCAGCAGTTCCCGGGGGTCTGGAGGCGAGCAGTACTTC. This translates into CASSSRGSGGEQYF.

The CDR3, as DNA: TGCAGCGTTGGTGGGGGGAATCAGCCCCAGCATTTT. It is translated as CSVGGGNQPQHF. The J gene is TRBJ1-5, the V gene TRBV29-1; weak D call: TRBD1 (5 bases). Germline lookup yields CDR1 SQVTM and CDR2 ANQGSEA. The length of the CDR3 is 12 residues. Trimming left V 4 bases short and J 4 bases short, with 8 bases between.

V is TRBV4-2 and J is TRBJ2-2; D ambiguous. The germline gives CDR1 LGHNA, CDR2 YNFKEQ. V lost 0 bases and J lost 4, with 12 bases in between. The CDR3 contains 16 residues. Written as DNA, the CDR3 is TGTGCCAGCAGCCAAGATTCCAGCTCGGGCACCGGGGAGCTGTTTTTT. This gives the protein CASSQDSSSGTGELFF.

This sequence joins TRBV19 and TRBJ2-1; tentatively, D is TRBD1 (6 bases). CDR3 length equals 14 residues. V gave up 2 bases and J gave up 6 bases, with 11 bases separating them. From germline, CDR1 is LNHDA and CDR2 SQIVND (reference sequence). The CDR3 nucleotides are TGTGCCAGTAGTATACTAATACAGGGCAATGAGCAGTTCTTC. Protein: CASSILIQGNEQFF.

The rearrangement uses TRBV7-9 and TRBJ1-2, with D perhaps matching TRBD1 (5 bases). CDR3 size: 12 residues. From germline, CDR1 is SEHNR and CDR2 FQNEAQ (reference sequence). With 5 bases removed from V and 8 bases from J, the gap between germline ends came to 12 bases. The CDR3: CASSPQVRGYTF. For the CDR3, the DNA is TGTGCCAGCAGCCCACAGGTTCGGGGCTACACCTTC. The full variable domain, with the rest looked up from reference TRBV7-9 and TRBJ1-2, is DTGVSQNPRHKITKRGQNVTFRCDPISEHNRLYWYRQTLGQGPEFLTYFQNEAQLEKSRLLSDRFSAERPKGSFSTLEIQRTEQGDSAMYLCASSPQVRGYTFGSGTRLTVV.

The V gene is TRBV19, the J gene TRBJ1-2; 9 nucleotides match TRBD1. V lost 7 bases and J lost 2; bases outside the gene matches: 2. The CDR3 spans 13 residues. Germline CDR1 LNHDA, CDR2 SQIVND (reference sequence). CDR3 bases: TGTGCCAGTAAGACAGGGGGGAACTATGGCTACACCTTC. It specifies CASKTGGNYGYTF.

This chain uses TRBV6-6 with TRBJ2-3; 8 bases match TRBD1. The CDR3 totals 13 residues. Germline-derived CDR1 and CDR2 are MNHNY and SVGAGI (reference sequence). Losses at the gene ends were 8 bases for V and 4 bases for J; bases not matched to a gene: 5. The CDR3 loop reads CASRTGSADTQYF. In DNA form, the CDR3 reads TGTGCCAGCCGGACAGGGTCGGCAGATACGCAGTATTTT.

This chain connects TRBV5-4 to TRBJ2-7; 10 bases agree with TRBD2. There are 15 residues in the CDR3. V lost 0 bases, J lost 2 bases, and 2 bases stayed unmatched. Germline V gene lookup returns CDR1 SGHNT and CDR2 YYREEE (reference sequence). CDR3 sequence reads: CASSLGSGGAYEQYF. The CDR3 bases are TGTGCCAGCAGCTTGGGGAGCGGGGGGGCCTACGAGCAGTACTTC. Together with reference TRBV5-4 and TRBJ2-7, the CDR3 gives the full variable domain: ETGVTQSPTHLIKTRGQQVTLRCSSQSGHNTVSWYQQALGQGPQFIFQYYREEENGRGNFPPRFSGLQFPNYSSELNVNALELDDSALYLCASSLGSGGAYEQYFGPGTRLTVT.

This CDR3 is CAIRSGLPSDTQYF. Here the CDR3 DNA reads TGTGCCATCAGATCGGGACTGCCCTCAGATACGCAGTATTTT. The chain couples TRBV10-3 to TRBJ2-3; maybe TRBD2 (6 bases). Trimming pared 6 bases from V and 4 bases from J, leaving 14 bases between. Germline V gene data show CDR1 as ENHRY and CDR2 as SYGVKD. CDR3 length: 14 residues.

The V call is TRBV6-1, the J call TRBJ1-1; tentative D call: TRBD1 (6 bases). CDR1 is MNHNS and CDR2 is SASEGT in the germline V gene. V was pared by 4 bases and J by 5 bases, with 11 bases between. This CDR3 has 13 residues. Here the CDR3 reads CASSVQGQTEAFF. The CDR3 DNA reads TGTGCCAGCAGTGTACAGGGTCAGACTGAAGCTTTCTTT.

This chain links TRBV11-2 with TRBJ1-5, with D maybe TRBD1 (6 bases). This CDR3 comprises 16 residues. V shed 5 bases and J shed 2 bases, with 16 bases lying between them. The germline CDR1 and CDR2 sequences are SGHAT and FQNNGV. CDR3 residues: CASSPSGRGRNQPQHF. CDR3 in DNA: TGTGCCAGCAGCCCATCTGGCAGGGGACGCAATCAGCCCCAGCATTTT.

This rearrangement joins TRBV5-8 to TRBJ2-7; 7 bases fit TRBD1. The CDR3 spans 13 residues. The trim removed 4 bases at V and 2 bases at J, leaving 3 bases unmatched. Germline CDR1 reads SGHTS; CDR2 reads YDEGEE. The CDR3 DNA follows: TGTGCCAGCAGCCGGGGACAGACCTACGAGCAGTACTTC. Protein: CASSRGQTYEQYF.

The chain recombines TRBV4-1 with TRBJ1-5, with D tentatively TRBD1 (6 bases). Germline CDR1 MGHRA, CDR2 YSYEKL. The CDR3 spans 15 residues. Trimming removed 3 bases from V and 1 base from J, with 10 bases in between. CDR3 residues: CASSHVRGSNQPQHF. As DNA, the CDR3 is TGCGCCAGCAGCCACGTGAGGGGGAGCAATCAGCCCCAGCATTTT.

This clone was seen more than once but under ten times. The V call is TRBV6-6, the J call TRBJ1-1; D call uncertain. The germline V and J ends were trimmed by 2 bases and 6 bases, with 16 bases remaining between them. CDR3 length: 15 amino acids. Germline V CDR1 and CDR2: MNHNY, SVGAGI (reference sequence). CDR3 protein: CASSYHQVVDPEAFF. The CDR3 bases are TGTGCCAGCAGTTACCACCAGGTGGTGGATCCTGAAGCTTTCTTT.

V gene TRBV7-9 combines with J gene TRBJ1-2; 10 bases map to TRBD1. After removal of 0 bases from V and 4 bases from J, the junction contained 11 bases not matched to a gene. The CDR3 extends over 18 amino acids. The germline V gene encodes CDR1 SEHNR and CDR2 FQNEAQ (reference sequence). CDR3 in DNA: TGTGCCAGCAGCTTAGCGGGGACAGGGGACCCTGTAATCTATGGCTACACCTTC. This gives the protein CASSLAGTGDPVIYGYTF.

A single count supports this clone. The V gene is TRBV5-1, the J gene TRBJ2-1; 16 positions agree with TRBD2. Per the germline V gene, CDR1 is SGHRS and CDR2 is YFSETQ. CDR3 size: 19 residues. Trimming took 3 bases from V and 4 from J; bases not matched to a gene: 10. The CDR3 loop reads CASSSLPPGLAGGYNEQFF. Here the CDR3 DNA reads TGCGCCAGCAGCTCACTGCCACCGGGACTAGCGGGGGGGTACAATGAGCAGTTCTTC.

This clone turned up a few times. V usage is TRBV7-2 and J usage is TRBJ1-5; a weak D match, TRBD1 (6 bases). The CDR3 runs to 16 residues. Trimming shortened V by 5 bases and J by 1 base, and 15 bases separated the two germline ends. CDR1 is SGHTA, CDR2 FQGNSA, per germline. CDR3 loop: CASSNLQGGSNQPQHF. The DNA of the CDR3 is TGTGCCAGCAGCAACTTACAGGGTGGGAGCAATCAGCCCCAGCATTTT.

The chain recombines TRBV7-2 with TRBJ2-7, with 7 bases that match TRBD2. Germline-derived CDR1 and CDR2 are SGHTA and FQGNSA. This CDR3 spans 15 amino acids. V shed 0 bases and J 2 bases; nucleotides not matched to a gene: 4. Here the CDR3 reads CASSLAGEGPYEQYF. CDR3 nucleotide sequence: TGTGCCAGCAGCTTAGCCGGGGAGGGGCCCTACGAGCAGTACTTC.

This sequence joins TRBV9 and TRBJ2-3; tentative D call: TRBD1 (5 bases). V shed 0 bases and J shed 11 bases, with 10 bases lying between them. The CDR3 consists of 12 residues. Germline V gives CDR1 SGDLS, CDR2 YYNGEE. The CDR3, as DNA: TGTGCCAGCAGCGTAGAGGACACCTTGCAGTATTTT. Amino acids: CASSVEDTLQYF.

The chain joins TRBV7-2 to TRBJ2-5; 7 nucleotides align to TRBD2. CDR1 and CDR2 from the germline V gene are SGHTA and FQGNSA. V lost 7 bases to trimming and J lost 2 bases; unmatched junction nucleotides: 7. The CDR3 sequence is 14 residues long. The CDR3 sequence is CASNHLGGQETQYF. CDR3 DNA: TGTGCCAGCAACCATCTGGGGGGGCAAGAGACCCAGTACTTC. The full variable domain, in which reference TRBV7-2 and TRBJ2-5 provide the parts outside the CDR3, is GAGVSQSPSNKVTEKGKDVELRCDPISGHTALYWYRQSLGQGLEFLIYFQGNSAPDKSGLPSDRFSAERTGGSVSTLTIQRTQQEDSAVYLCASNHLGGQETQYFGPGTRLLVL.

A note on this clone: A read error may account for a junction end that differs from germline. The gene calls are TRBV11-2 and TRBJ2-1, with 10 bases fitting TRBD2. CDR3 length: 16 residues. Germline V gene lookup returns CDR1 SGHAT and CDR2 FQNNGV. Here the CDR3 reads CASSLDLVSGGRGRIF. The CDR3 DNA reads TGTGCCAGCAGCTTAGATCTCGTTAGCGGGGGGAGGGGGAGAATCTTC.

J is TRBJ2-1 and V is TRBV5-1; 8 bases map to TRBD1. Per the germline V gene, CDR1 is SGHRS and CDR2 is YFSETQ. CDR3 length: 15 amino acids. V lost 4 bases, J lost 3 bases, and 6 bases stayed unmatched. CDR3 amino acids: CASSQDRASYNEQFF. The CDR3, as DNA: TGCGCCAGCAGCCAGGACAGGGCTAGCTACAATGAGCAGTTCTTC.

Here the CDR3 reads CASSLGLAVIPDTGELFF. The CDR3 DNA reads TGTGCCAGCAGCTTGGGACTAGCCGTGATTCCGGACACCGGGGAGCTGTTTTTT. J is TRBJ2-2 and V is TRBV5-4; 7 bases agree with TRBD2. Germline V gives CDR1 SGHNT, CDR2 YYREEE (reference sequence). The trim removed 0 bases at V and 3 bases at J, leaving 11 bases unmatched. The CDR3 has 18 amino acids.

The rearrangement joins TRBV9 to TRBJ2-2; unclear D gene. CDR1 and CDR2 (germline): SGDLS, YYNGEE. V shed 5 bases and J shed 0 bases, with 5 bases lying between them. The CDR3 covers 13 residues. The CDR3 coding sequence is TGTGCCAGCAGGGGCCCGAACACCGGGGAGCTGTTTTTT. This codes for CASRGPNTGELFF. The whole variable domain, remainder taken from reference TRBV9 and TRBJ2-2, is DSGVTQTPKHLITATGQRVTLRCSPRSGDLSVYWYQQSLDQGLQFLIQYYNGEERAKGNILERFSAQQFPDLHSELNLSSLELGDSALYFCASRGPNTGELFFGEGSRLTVL.